One and the same sample provided the 20 T cell receptor beta chains below, sequenced in a study of response to subunit inactivated influenza vaccine. One entry per CDR3 protein, called by TCRdb with MiXCR from the RT-PCR reads. The repertoire holds more than 450,000 distinct CDR3 sequences, with approximately 7.6% as singletons. The source was PBMCs from blood, collected about 24 months after vaccination. These TCRs come from a man aged 50-75 years who received an inactivated influenza vaccine.

The sample holds many counts of this clonotype. In DNA form, the CDR3 reads TGCGCCAGCAGCGTACGAGGGACTAGCGGGAGACATGAGCAGTTCTTC. It specifies CASSVRGTSGRHEQFF. V and J are TRBV5-1 and TRBJ2-1; 14 nucleotides align to TRBD2. The CDR3 totals 16 residues. Germline CDR1 SGHRS, CDR2 YFSETQ. With 4 bases clipped from V and 8 bases from J, the junction kept 8 bases outside the gene matches.

This clonotype was found many times. This rearrangement joins TRBV24-1 to TRBJ2-1; 8 nucleotides align to TRBD1. The CDR3 contains 15 residues. Trimming took 9 bases from V and 4 from J; bases not matched to a gene: 10. CDR1 and CDR2 from the germline V gene are KGHDR and SFDVKD. This chain's CDR3 is CATAKGTGNYNEQFF. CDR3 DNA sequence: TGTGCCACCGCGAAAGGGACAGGAAATTACAATGAGCAGTTCTTC.

V is TRBV5-1 and J is TRBJ2-5, with TRBD2 identical over 9 bases. CDR1 is SGHRS, CDR2 YFSETQ, per germline. Trimming at V came to 0 bases and at J to 2 bases, leaving 5 bases not matched to a gene. The CDR3 consists of 16 residues. Here the CDR3 DNA reads TGCGCCAGCAGCTTGGGACGTCTAGCGGGACAAGAGACCCAGTACTTC. This sequence encodes CASSLGRLAGQETQYF.

CDR3 residues: CASSQAHLRGSNYGYTF. In nucleotides, the CDR3 is TGCGCCAGCAGCCAGGCCCACCTTAGGGGAAGTAACTATGGCTACACCTTC. The chain carries TRBV4-1 and TRBJ1-2, with D possibly TRBD1 on 5 matching bases. Trimming took off 3 bases at V and 1 base at J, with 18 bases between the two ends. The length of the CDR3 is 17 residues. Per germline, CDR1 MGHRA and CDR2 YSYEKL.

This clonotype was observed at least ten times. DNA of the CDR3: TGTGCCAGCAGTTCGGGAGCGGCCCACGGTACGCAGTATTTT. This codes for CASSSGAAHGTQYF. This sequence joins TRBV7-2 and TRBJ2-3, with D tentatively TRBD2 (6 bases). The germline gives CDR1 SGHTA, CDR2 FQGNSA. Between the trimmed V and J ends, which lost 6 bases and 8 bases, there was a span of 18 bases. The CDR3 loop spans 14 amino acids.

This chain uses TRBV7-2 with TRBJ1-2; tentative D call: TRBD1 (5 bases). The CDR3 loop spans 15 amino acids. Per germline, CDR1 SGHTA and CDR2 FQGNSA. The V end lost 9 bases, the J end lost 3 bases, and 20 bases lay between the germline ends. As DNA, the CDR3 is TGTGCCAGTAGGGGCGGGGGGGTGATTGACTATGGCTACACCTTC. Amino acid sequence: CASRGGGVIDYGYTF.

In its sample, this clonotype was seen many times. This chain uses TRBV10-3 with TRBJ2-1; D ambiguous. Germline lookup yields CDR1 ENHRY and CDR2 SYGVKD. The CDR3 totals 12 residues. Trimming cost V 4 bases and J 2 bases, with 3 bases left between them. CDR3 coding DNA: TGTGCCATCAGTGGACCCTACAATGAGCAGTTCTTC. This sequence encodes CAISGPYNEQFF.

This clonotype has a handful of counts. The rearrangement uses TRBV4-3 and TRBJ2-3; tentative D call: TRBD2 (6 bases). Germline V gene lookup returns CDR1 LGHNA and CDR2 YSLEER. The CDR3 runs 15 residues. Trimming left V 0 bases short and J 4 bases short, with 11 bases between. The CDR3 sequence is CASSQDELAPDTQYF. In DNA form, the CDR3 reads TGCGCCAGCAGCCAAGATGAGCTAGCGCCAGATACGCAGTATTTT.

V and J are TRBV20-1 and TRBJ2-1; D is perhaps TRBD1 (5 bases). With 6 bases removed from V and 2 bases from J, the gap between germline ends came to 11 bases. Germline values: CDR1 DFQATT, CDR2 SNEGSKA (reference sequence). The CDR3 covers 13 residues. CDR3 loop: CSAEGATYNEQFF. The CDR3 DNA reads TGCAGTGCGGAAGGGGCAACCTACAATGAGCAGTTCTTC.

This clonotype was recorded at least ten times. The rearrangement uses TRBV29-1 and TRBJ2-1, with D possibly TRBD2 on 7 matching bases. Per germline, CDR1 SQVTM and CDR2 ANQGSEA. Trimming took 6 bases from V and 6 from J, leaving 15 bases between them. CDR3 length: 13 amino acids. As DNA, the CDR3 is TGCAGCGTCACCACGGGGGGCCGCAATGAGCAGTTCTTC. Translation gives CSVTTGGRNEQFF.

The chain employs TRBV12-3 or TRBV12-4 and TRBJ1-1, with D hard to call. The length of the CDR3 is 13 residues. The V and J ends lost 3 bases and 10 bases respectively, with 15 bases between them. As DNA, the CDR3 is TGTGCCAGCAGTTTCCGGACGAGGAAGGGAGCTTTCTTT. It encodes CASSFRTRKGAFF.

In its sample, this clonotype was seen many times. Written as DNA, the CDR3 is TGTGCCAGCAGCGTAGGAGCTAGCGGATCCTACGAGCAGTACTTC. The encoded protein is CASSVGASGSYEQYF. The gene calls are TRBV9 and TRBJ2-7; 7 bases match TRBD2. This CDR3 region has 15 residues. The trim removed 0 bases at V and 1 base at J, leaving 4 bases unmatched. CDR1 and CDR2 (germline): SGDLS, YYNGEE.

This chain joins TRBV20-1 and TRBJ2-7, with 7 bases fitting TRBD2. Germline loops: CDR1 DFQATT, CDR2 SNEGSKA (reference sequence). The V and J ends lost 2 bases and 4 bases, in that order; junction bases with no gene match: 8. The CDR3 contains 14 residues. CDR3 coding DNA: TGCAGTGCTAGACCTCTAGCGGATGAATACGAGCAGTACTTC. This sequence encodes CSARPLADEYEQYF.

This clonotype was detected many times. Here the CDR3 DNA reads TGTGCCAGCAGCGGGGGGGGGACTAGCGCCTTAGTGGCCTACAATGAGCAGTTCTTC. The encoded protein is CASSGGGTSALVAYNEQFF. This chain joins TRBV11-2 and TRBJ2-1; 10 bases agree with TRBD2. Germline-derived CDR1 and CDR2 are SGHAT and FQNNGV. The CDR3 spans 19 residues. V lost 5 bases and J lost 2; bases outside the gene matches: 15.

This clonotype was detected many times. The chain is built from TRBV10-3 and TRBJ2-1, with 7 bases aligning to TRBD2. Germline CDR1 and CDR2: ENHRY and SYGVKD. The CDR3 loop spans 11 amino acids. CDR3 sequence: CGAGAENEQFF. Written as DNA, the CDR3 is TGTGGGGCGGGAGCCGAGAATGAGCAGTTCTTC.

This clonotype was counted a few times. This chain joins TRBV12-3 or TRBV12-4 and TRBJ1-1; D is uncertain. V lost 3 bases to trimming and J lost 0 bases, with 8 bases between them. The CDR3 extends over 14 amino acids. CDR3 region: CASSFPQLNTEAFF. In DNA form, the CDR3 reads TGTGCCAGCAGTTTTCCGCAGCTGAACACTGAAGCTTTCTTT.

This clonotype was counted many times. This chain uses TRBV15 with TRBJ1-1; D uncertain. The CDR3 length is 13 residues. The ends were cut back, 4 bases at V and 1 base at J, with 7 bases in the middle. Germline V gene data show CDR1 as LNHNV and CDR2 as YYDKDF (reference sequence). CDR3 sequence (DNA): TGTGCCACCAGCATCTCACAGAACACTGAAGCTTTCTTT. Amino acid sequence: CATSISQNTEAFF.

This clonotype was seen many times. This rearrangement joins TRBV7-9 to TRBJ2-1, with no clear D. V was pared by 5 bases and J by 4 bases, with 12 bases between. The CDR3 runs 14 residues. Looked up from germline, CDR1 is SEHNR and CDR2 is FQNEAQ (reference sequence). For the CDR3, the DNA is TGTGCCAGCAGCCAACTTGATATATACAATGAGCAGTTCTTC. This codes for CASSQLDIYNEQFF.

This clonotype came up a few times. The V and J genes are TRBV6-2 or TRBV6-3 and TRBJ2-5; 8 bases map to TRBD2. Germline values: CDR1 MNHEY, CDR2 SVGEGT. The V segment lost 0 bases and the J segment 2 bases; nucleotides outside the gene matches: 5. The CDR3 has 16 amino acids. As DNA, the CDR3 is TGTGCCAGCAGTTACTCAGTGACTAGCGCGCAAGAGACCCAGTACTTC. Its protein product is CASSYSVTSAQETQYF.

CDR3 bases: TGCGCCAGCAGCCAAGACGGGGCAGTTACCTACAATGAGCAGTTCTTC. Amino acid sequence: CASSQDGAVTYNEQFF. The J gene is TRBJ2-1, the V gene TRBV4-3, with D tentatively TRBD1 or TRBD2 (5 bases each). Trimming removed 0 bases at V and 2 bases at J, with 11 bases between. The CDR3 consists of 16 residues. The germline V gene encodes CDR1 LGHNA and CDR2 YSLEER.